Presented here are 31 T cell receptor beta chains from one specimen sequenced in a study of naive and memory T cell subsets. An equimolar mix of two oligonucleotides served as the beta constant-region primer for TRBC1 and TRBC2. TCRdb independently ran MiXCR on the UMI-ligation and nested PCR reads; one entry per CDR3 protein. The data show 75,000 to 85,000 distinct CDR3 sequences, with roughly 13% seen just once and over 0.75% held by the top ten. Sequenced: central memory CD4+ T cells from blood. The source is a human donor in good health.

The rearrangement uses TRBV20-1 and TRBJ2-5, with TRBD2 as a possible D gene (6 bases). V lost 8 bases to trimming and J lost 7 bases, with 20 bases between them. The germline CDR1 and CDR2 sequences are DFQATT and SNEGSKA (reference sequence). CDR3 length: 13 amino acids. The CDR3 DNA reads TGCAGTCCAGCCGGGGGAACATGGGGGACCCAGTACTTC. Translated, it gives CSPAGGTWGTQYF.

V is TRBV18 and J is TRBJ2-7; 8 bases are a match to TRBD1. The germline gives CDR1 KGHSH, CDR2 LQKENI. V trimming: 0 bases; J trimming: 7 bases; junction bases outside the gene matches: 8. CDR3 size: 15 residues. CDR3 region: CASSPPRTGFGEQYF. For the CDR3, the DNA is TGTGCCAGCTCACCACCACGGACAGGGTTCGGAGAGCAGTACTTC.

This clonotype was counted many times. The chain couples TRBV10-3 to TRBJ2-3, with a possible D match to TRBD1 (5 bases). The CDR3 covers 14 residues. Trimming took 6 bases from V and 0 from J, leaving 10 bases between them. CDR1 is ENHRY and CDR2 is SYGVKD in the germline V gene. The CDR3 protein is CAIRGVLSTDTQYF. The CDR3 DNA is TGTGCCATCAGAGGGGTCCTCAGCACAGATACGCAGTATTTT.

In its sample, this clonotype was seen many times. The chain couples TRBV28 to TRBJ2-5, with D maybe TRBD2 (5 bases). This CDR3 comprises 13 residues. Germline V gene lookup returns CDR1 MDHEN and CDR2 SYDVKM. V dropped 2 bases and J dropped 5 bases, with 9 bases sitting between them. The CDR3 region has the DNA TGTGCCAGCAGTTTAACTGGCGGGGAGACCCAGTACTTC. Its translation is CASSLTGGETQYF.

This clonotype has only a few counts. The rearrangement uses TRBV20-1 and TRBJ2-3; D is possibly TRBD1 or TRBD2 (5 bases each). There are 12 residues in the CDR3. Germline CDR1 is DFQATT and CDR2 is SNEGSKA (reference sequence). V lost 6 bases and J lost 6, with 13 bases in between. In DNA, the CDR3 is TGCAGTGCCCCGGGGCTCTCGGATACGCAGTATTTT. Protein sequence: CSAPGLSDTQYF.

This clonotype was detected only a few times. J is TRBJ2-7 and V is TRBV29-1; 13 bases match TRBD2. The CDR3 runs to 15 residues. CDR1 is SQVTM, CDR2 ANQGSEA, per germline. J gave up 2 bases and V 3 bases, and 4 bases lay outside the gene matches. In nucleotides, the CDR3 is TGCAGCGTTGACGACGGGACTAGCGGGACCTACGAGCAGTACTTC. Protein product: CSVDDGTSGTYEQYF.

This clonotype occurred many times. The CDR3 reads CASSLDLTAGNEQFF. The CDR3 DNA is TGTGCCAGCAGCTTGGATCTCACAGCGGGGAATGAGCAGTTCTTC. This rearrangement joins TRBV5-4 to TRBJ2-1; 7 bases map to TRBD2. Germline values: CDR1 SGHNT, CDR2 YYREEE (reference sequence). CDR3 size: 15 residues. V trimming: 0 bases; J trimming: 7 bases; junction bases outside the gene matches: 7.

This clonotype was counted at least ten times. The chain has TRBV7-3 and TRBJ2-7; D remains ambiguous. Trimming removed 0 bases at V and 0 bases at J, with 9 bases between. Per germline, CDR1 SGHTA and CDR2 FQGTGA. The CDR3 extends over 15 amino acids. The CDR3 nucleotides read TGTGCCAGCAGCTTAACGAGAGTACCCTCCTACGAGCAGTACTTC. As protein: CASSLTRVPSYEQYF.

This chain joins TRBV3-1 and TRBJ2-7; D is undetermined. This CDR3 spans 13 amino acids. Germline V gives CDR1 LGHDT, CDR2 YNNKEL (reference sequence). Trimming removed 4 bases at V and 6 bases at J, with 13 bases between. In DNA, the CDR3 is TGTGCCAGCAGCCGATCTTTGGGGATCGAGCAGTACTTC. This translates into CASSRSLGIEQYF.

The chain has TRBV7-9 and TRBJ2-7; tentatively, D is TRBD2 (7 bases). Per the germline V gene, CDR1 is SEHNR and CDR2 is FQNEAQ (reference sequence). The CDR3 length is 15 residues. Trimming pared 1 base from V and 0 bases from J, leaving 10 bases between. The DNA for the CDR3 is TGTGCCAGCAGCTTAGGGGGGGGCTTCTCCTACGAGCAGTACTTC. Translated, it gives CASSLGGGFSYEQYF.

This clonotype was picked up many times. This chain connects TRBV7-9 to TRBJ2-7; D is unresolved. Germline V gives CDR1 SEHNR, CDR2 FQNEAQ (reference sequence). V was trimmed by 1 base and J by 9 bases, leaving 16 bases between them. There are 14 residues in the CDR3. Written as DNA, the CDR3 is TGTGCCAGCAGCTTAGAGCCCGGTATACGAGGGCAGTACTTC. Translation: CASSLEPGIRGQYF.

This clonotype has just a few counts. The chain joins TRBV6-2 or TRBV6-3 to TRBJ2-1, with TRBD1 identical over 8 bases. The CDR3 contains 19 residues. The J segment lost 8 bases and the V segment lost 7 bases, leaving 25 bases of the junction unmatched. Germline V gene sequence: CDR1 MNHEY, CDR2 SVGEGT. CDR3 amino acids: CASTDHKPQGVLGLDEQFF. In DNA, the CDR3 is TGTGCCAGCACCGACCATAAACCACAGGGGGTCCTGGGATTGGATGAGCAGTTCTTC.

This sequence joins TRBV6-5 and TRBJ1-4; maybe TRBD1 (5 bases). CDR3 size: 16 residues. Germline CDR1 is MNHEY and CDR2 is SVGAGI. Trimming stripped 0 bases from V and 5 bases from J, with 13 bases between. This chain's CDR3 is CASSYSRTSSNEKLFF. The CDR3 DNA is TGTGCCAGCAGTTACTCTCGGACAAGCTCGAATGAAAAACTGTTTTTT.

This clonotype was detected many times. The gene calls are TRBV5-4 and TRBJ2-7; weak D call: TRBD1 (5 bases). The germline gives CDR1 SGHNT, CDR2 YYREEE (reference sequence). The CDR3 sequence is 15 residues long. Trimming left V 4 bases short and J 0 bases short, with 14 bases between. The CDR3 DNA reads TGTGCCAGCAGCCCGCAACCCGACAGCTCCTACGAGCAGTACTTC. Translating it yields CASSPQPDSSYEQYF.

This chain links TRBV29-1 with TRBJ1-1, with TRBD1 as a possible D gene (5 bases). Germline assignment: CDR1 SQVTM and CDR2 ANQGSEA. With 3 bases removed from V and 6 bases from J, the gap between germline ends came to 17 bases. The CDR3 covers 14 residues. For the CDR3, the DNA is TGCAGCGTTGATAATCTGGGGCAGGTAGCTGAAGCTTTCTTT. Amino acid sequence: CSVDNLGQVAEAFF.

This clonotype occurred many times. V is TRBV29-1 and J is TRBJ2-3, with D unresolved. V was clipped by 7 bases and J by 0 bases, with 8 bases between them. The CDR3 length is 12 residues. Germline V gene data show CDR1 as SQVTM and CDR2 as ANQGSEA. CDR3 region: CSAETSTDTQYF. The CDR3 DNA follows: TGCAGCGCAGAAACTAGCACAGATACGCAGTATTTT.

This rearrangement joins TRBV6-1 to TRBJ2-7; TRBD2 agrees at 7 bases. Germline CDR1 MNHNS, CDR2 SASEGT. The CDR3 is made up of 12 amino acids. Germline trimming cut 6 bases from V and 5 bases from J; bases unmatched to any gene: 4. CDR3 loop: CASSGLVDEQYF. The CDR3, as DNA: TGTGCCAGCAGCGGACTAGTAGACGAGCAGTACTTC.

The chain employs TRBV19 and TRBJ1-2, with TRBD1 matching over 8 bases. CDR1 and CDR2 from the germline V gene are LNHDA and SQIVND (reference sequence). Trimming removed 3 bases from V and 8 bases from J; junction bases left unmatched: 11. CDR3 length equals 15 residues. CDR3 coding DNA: TGTGCCAGTAGTATTTTGCCGCTCAGGGGGCAAGGCTACACCTTC. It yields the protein CASSILPLRGQGYTF.

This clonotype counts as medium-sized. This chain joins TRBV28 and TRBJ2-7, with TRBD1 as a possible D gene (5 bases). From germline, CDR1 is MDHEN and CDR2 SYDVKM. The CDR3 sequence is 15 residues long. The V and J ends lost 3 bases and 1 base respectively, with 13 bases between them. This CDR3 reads CASSFHDRTSYEQYF. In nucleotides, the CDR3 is TGTGCCAGCAGTTTCCATGACCGGACATCCTACGAGCAGTACTTC. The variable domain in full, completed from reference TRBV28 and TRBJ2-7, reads DVKVTQSSRYLVKRTGEKVFLECVQDMDHENMFWYRQDPGLGLRLIYFSYDVKMKEKGDIPEGYSVSREKKERFSLILESASTNQTSMYLCASSFHDRTSYEQYFGPGTRLTVT.

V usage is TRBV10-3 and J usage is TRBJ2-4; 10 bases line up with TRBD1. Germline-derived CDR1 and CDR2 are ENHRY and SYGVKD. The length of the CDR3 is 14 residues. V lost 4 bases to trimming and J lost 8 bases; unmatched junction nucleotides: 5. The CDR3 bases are TGTGCCATCAGTGCCGGGACAGGGGCGGACATTCAGTACTTC. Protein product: CAISAGTGADIQYF.

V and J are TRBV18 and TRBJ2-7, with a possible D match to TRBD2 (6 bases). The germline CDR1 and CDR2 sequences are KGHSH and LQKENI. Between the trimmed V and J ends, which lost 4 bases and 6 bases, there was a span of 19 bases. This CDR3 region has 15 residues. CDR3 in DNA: TGTGCCAGCTCACAATCCGGGAGCCAGACTGGCGAGCAGTACTTC. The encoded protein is CASSQSGSQTGEQYF.

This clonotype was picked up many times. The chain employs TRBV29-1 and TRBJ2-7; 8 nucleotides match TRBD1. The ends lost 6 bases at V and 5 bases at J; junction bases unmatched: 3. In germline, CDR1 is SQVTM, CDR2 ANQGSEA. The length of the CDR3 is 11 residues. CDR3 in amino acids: CSVMTGDEQYF. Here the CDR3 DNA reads TGCAGCGTGATGACAGGGGACGAGCAGTACTTC.

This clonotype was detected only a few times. This chain's CDR3 is CASSIGLAGIRHEQYF. The CDR3 DNA reads as TGTGCCAGCAGCATCGGACTAGCGGGAATTCGGCACGAGCAGTACTTC. The chain links TRBV9 to TRBJ2-7; TRBD2 agrees at 12 bases. Germline values: CDR1 SGDLS, CDR2 YYNGEE. J gave up 5 bases and V 4 bases, and 10 bases lay outside the gene matches. The CDR3 has 16 residues.

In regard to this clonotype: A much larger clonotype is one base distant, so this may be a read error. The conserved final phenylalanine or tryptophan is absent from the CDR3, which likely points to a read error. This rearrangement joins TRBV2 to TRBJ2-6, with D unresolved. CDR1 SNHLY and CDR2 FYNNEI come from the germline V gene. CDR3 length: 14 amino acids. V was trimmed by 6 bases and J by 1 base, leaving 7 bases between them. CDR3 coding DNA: TGTGCCAGCAGCTACACATCTGGGGCCAACGTCCTGACTTTA. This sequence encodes CASSYTSGANVLTL.

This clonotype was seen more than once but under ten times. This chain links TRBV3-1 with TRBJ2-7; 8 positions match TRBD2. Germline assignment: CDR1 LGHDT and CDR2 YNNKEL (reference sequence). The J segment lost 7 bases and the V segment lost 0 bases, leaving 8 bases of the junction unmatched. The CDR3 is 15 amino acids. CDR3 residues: CASSQESGRAEEQYF. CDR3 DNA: TGTGCCAGCAGCCAAGAGAGCGGGAGAGCAGAAGAGCAGTACTTC.

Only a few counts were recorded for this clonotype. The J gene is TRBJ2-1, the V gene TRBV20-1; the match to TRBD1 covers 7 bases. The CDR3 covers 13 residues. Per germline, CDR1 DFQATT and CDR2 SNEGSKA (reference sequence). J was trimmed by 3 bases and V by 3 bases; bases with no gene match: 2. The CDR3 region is CSARTGYYNEQFF. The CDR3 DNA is TGCAGTGCTAGGACAGGGTACTACAATGAGCAGTTCTTC.

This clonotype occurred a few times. CDR3 coding DNA: TGTGCCAGCAGCGTAGATGGGACTAGCGGGAGGTCCTACAATGAGCAGTTCTTC. This translates into CASSVDGTSGRSYNEQFF. This chain links TRBV9 with TRBJ2-1, with TRBD2 matching over 15 bases. This CDR3 spans 18 amino acids. V trimming: 0 bases; J trimming: 1 base; junction bases outside the gene matches: 2. CDR1 and CDR2 from the germline V gene are SGDLS and YYNGEE.

The CDR3 protein is CASSRQGYDEQFF. CDR3 sequence (DNA): TGTGCCAGCAGTAGACAGGGTTACGATGAGCAGTTCTTC. J is TRBJ2-1 and V is TRBV27, with 7 bases aligning to TRBD1. This CDR3 contains 13 residues. V trimming: 5 bases; J trimming: 8 bases; junction bases outside the gene matches: 6. Germline V lookup: CDR1 MNHEY, CDR2 SMNVEV (reference sequence).

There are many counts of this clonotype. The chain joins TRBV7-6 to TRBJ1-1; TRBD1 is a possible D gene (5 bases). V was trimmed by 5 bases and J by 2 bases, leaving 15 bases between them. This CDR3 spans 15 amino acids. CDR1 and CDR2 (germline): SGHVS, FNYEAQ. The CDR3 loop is CASSPDGATNTEAFF. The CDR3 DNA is TGTGCCAGCAGCCCCGACGGGGCTACCAACACTGAAGCTTTCTTT.

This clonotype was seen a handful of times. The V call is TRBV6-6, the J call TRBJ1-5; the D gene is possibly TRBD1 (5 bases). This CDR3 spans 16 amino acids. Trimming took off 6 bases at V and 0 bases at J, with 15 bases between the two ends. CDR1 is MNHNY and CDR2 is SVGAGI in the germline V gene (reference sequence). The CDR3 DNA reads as TGTGCCAGCAGCCGCCGGGACGGAAATAGCAATCAGCCCCAGCATTTT. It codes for CASSRRDGNSNQPQHF.

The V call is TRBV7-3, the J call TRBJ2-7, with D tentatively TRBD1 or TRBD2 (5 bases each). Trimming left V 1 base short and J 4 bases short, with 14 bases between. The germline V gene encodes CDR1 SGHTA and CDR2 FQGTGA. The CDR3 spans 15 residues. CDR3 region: CASSLNGGVEYEQYF. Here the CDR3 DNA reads TGTGCCAGCAGCTTAAATGGGGGTGTAGAATACGAGCAGTACTTC.